These 26 T cell receptor beta chains share one sample of origin, sequenced in a study of Graves' ophthalmopathy and Graves' hyperthyroidism. Amplified material comprised TCR beta CDR3 regions derived from RNA transcripts. RT-PCR with HTBI primers came first, then second-round multiplex PCR. MiXCR, run by TCRdb on the multiplex PCR reads, gives a single entry per CDR3 protein. This table holds approximately 700,000 distinct CDR3 sequences, 35% to 50% found once. The sample consisted of peripheral blood. The source is an adult man with Graves' ophthalmopathy.

This chain links TRBV12-3 or TRBV12-4 with TRBJ1-3, with 9 bases identical to TRBD1. V shed 6 bases, J shed 0 bases, and the junction held 9 bases outside the gene matches. The CDR3 runs 17 residues. The CDR3 loop is CASSLGTGPLSGNTIYF. The CDR3 bases are TGTGCCAGCAGCCTGGGGACAGGGCCACTCTCTGGAAACACCATATATTTT.

This clonotype showed up just a few times. This chain uses TRBV6-5 with TRBJ2-7; D may be TRBD1 (6 bases). Per the germline V gene, CDR1 is MNHEY and CDR2 is SVGAGI. CDR3 length: 14 amino acids. V was pared by 2 bases and J by 2 bases, with 10 bases between. The CDR3 DNA is TGTGCCAGCAGTTACGGGACACCCGCCTACGAGCAGTACTTC. Protein sequence: CASSYGTPAYEQYF.

This clonotype was counted at least ten times. The V call is TRBV10-3, the J call TRBJ1-1, with TRBD1 matching over 10 bases. In germline, CDR1 is ENHRY, CDR2 SYGVKD. V lost 6 bases, J lost 1 base, and 5 bases stayed unmatched. The CDR3 has 15 amino acids. As DNA, the CDR3 is TGTGCCATCAGGGGGGACAGGGGCTCGAACACTGAAGCTTTCTTT. This gives the protein CAIRGDRGSNTEAFF.

This clonotype was observed a handful of times. This chain joins TRBV6-5 and TRBJ1-2; D unresolved. Germline V gene data show CDR1 as MNHEY and CDR2 as SVGAGI. The CDR3 runs to 14 residues. Trimming stripped 6 bases from V and 0 bases from J, with 11 bases between. CDR3 bases: TGTGCCAGCAGAGAAACGGAACCTAACTATGGCTACACCTTC. This codes for CASRETEPNYGYTF.

This clonotype was observed many times. V is TRBV12-3 or TRBV12-4 and J is TRBJ2-5; 11 positions match TRBD2. The V and J ends lost 5 bases and 4 bases, in that order; junction bases with no gene match: 9. This CDR3 has 16 residues. DNA of the CDR3: TGTGCCAGCAGTCCGCGACTAGCGGGATCGGGAGAGACCCAGTACTTC. Its protein is CASSPRLAGSGETQYF.

The V and J genes are TRBV25-1 and TRBJ1-1; D is unresolved. The germline CDR1 and CDR2 sequences are MGHDK and SYGVNS. V gave up 6 bases and J gave up 2 bases, with 19 bases separating them. This CDR3 contains 16 residues. The chain's CDR3 is CASRPTELGINTEAFF. The CDR3 region has the DNA TGTGCCAGCAGACCGACGGAGCTGGGAATTAACACTGAAGCTTTCTTT. Based on the CDR3 plus reference TRBV25-1 and TRBJ1-1, the full variable domain is EADIYQTPRYLVIGTGKKITLECSQTMGHDKMYWYQQDPGMELHLIHYSYGVNSTEKGDLSSESTVSRIRTEHFPLTLESARPSHTSQYLCASRPTELGINTEAFFGQGTRLTVV.

The rearrangement joins TRBV29-1 to TRBJ1-2, with D possibly being TRBD1 (5 bases). CDR1 is SQVTM and CDR2 is ANQGSEA in the germline V gene. CDR3 length: 14 amino acids. The V and J ends lost 2 bases and 1 base respectively, with 11 bases between them. CDR3 in DNA: TGCAGCGTTGAACTGGCAGGGAATAACTATGGCTACACCTTC. It codes for CSVELAGNNYGYTF.

This clonotype came up many times. V is TRBV2 and J is TRBJ2-2; D tentatively reads TRBD1 or TRBD2 (5 bases each). CDR3 size: 14 residues. The germline V and J ends were trimmed by 8 bases and 2 bases, with 12 bases remaining between them. Germline V gene lookup returns CDR1 SNHLY and CDR2 FYNNEI. The DNA of the CDR3 is TGTGCCAGCCTTCGGGACGTAAACACCGGGGAGCTGTTTTTT. This gives the protein CASLRDVNTGELFF. Full variable domain (rest looked up from reference TRBV2 and TRBJ2-2): EPEVTQTPSHQVTQMGQEVILRCVPISNHLYFYWYRQILGQKVEFLVSFYNNEISEKSEIFDDQFSVERPDGSNFTLKIRSTKLEDSAMYFCASLRDVNTGELFFGEGSRLTVL.

The chain employs TRBV6-5 and TRBJ1-2; D uncertain. Germline V gives CDR1 MNHEY, CDR2 SVGAGI. The CDR3 runs 15 residues. Trimming pared 6 bases from V and 4 bases from J, leaving 18 bases between. The CDR3 sequence: CASSAVREEGYGYTF. CDR3 DNA sequence: TGTGCCAGCAGCGCGGTTCGGGAGGAGGGCTATGGCTACACCTTC.

This clonotype was seen a handful of times. The chain links TRBV6-6 to TRBJ1-4, with 9 positions matching TRBD1. CDR1 is MNHNY and CDR2 is SVGAGI in the germline V gene (reference sequence). The junction had 4 bases not matched to a gene; V was cut back by 2 bases and J by 6 bases. The CDR3 covers 15 residues. The CDR3 DNA is TGTGCCAGCAGTTACGGGACAGGGTACGATGAAAAACTGTTTTTT. Protein product: CASSYGTGYDEKLFF.

A note on this clonotype: A single base separates this from a much larger clone, so it may be a read error. This chain uses TRBV7-9 with TRBJ2-7; D is possibly TRBD1 (8 bases). The CDR3 consists of 16 residues. Germline loops: CDR1 SEHNR, CDR2 FQNEAQ (reference sequence). The CDR3 coding sequence is TGTGTCAGCAGCTCAGACCACAGGGGGGGATACTACGAGCAGTACTTC. Translated: CVSSSDHRGGYYEQYF.

The chain combines TRBV28 with TRBJ1-6, with 8 bases matching TRBD1. The CDR3 runs to 13 residues. Germline V gives CDR1 MDHEN, CDR2 SYDVKM. The ends lost 10 bases at V and 9 bases at J; junction bases unmatched: 8. CDR3 in DNA: TGTGCCATCATGGACAGGGAGGGTTCACCCCTCCACTTT. It yields the protein CAIMDREGSPLHF.

The chain recombines TRBV12-3 or TRBV12-4 with TRBJ2-6, with D perhaps TRBD2 (6 bases). V lost 2 bases and J lost 0, with 11 bases in between. CDR3 length: 17 amino acids. CDR3 residues: CASSLSGLTSGANVLTF. CDR3 sequence (DNA): TGTGCCAGCAGTTTATCGGGACTGACCTCTGGGGCCAACGTCCTGACTTTC.

The chain combines TRBV19 with TRBJ1-1; possibly TRBD1 for D (6 bases). V dropped 11 bases and J dropped 2 bases, with 15 bases sitting between them. The CDR3 has 13 amino acids. The germline V gene encodes CDR1 LNHDA and CDR2 SQIVND (reference sequence). Here the CDR3 reads CAWRGVTNTEAFF. The CDR3 DNA reads TGTGCCTGGAGGGGGGTGACCAACACTGAAGCTTTCTTT.

V is TRBV11-2 and J is TRBJ1-4; TRBD1 is a possible D gene (6 bases). V was pared by 0 bases and J by 3 bases, with 14 bases between. Per the germline V gene, CDR1 is SGHAT and CDR2 is FQNNGV. The length of the CDR3 is 17 residues. CDR3 DNA: TGTGCCAGCAGCTTAGAATATACGGGGGGCCCTAATGAAAAACTGTTTTTT. Protein product: CASSLEYTGGPNEKLFF.

The table lists this clonotype with a count of one. CDR3 DNA: TGTGCCAGCAGCCCGGCCTCGGGGGGCGGAAGCACAGATACGCAGTATTTT. The encoded protein is CASSPASGGGSTDTQYF. V gene TRBV11-3 combines with J gene TRBJ2-3; maybe TRBD2 (7 bases). The V end lost 5 bases, the J end lost 0 bases, and 18 bases lay between the germline ends. Germline lookup yields CDR1 SGHNT and CDR2 YENEEA. CDR3 length: 17 amino acids.

This clonotype was recorded a few times. V gene TRBV6-6 combines with J gene TRBJ1-1; no firm D call. V lost 7 bases, J lost 1 base, and 10 bases lay in between. Germline V CDR1 and CDR2: MNHNY, SVGAGI (reference sequence). The CDR3 is 13 residues long. CDR3 coding DNA: TGTGCCAGCACACGGTATACGAACACTGAAGCTTTCTTT. This gives the protein CASTRYTNTEAFF.

V and J are TRBV10-3 and TRBJ2-7; 8 positions agree with TRBD1. CDR1 and CDR2 from the germline V gene are ENHRY and SYGVKD. V lost 7 bases and J lost 7; bases outside the gene matches: 12. CDR3 size: 14 residues. The CDR3 DNA follows: TGTGCCATCATGGGGGACAGGAATAATAGAGAGCAGTACTTC. This translates into CAIMGDRNNREQYF.

CDR3: CASNRGGGGEQYF. CDR3 DNA sequence: TGTGCCAGCAACCGAGGGGGGGGCGGCGAGCAGTACTTC. J is TRBJ2-7 and V is TRBV2; possibly TRBD2 for D (7 bases). The CDR3 runs to 13 residues. The V gene's germline CDR1 is SNHLY and CDR2 FYNNEI. Trimming left V 7 bases short and J 6 bases short, with 16 bases between.

In regard to this clonotype: Likely a read error: the CDR3 ends without its conserved phenylalanine or tryptophan. The gene calls are TRBV20-1 and TRBJ1-6; D ambiguous. The V end was cut by 3 bases, the J end by 5 bases, with 8 bases between. Germline assignment: CDR1 DFQATT and CDR2 SNEGSKA (reference sequence). CDR3 size: 13 residues. CDR3 in DNA: TGCAGTGCTAGCGCGGAAAATAATTCACCCCTCCACTCT. Translation: CSASAENNSPLHS.

This clonotype was seen more than once but under ten times. This chain joins TRBV7-9 and TRBJ2-5, with 8 bases fitting TRBD1. The ends lost 0 bases at V and 9 bases at J; junction bases unmatched: 9. Germline V gene data show CDR1 as SEHNR and CDR2 as FQNEAQ (reference sequence). CDR3 size: 15 residues. In DNA form, the CDR3 reads TGTGCCAGCAGCTTAGCTGGGACAGGACGTCAGCCCCAGTACTTC. Translated, it gives CASSLAGTGRQPQYF.

In this sample, this clonotype turned up a few times. This rearrangement joins TRBV11-3 to TRBJ2-5, with D unclear. The CDR3 has 16 amino acids. The germline CDR1 and CDR2 sequences are SGHNT and YENEEA. V was pared by 5 bases and J by 1 base, with 17 bases between. The CDR3 DNA follows: TGTGCCAGCAGCCAGAACCCCCCCGTCCTCCAAGAGACCCAGTACTTC. Translated: CASSQNPPVLQETQYF.

This clonotype was seen more than once but under ten times. This chain uses TRBV20-1 with TRBJ2-2; D is possibly TRBD1 or TRBD2 (5 bases each). CDR3 length: 14 amino acids. CDR1 DFQATT and CDR2 SNEGSKA come from the germline V gene (reference sequence). Between the trimmed V and J ends, which lost 3 bases and 4 bases, there was a span of 12 bases. For the CDR3, the DNA is TGCAGTGCTAGGGGACCCCGGGGCACCGGGGAGCTGTTTTTT. Amino acids: CSARGPRGTGELFF.

The table lists this clonotype with a few counts. The chain employs TRBV14 and TRBJ1-4; D possibly corresponds to TRBD1 (5 bases). From germline, CDR1 is SGHDN and CDR2 FVKESK. The CDR3 is made up of 15 amino acids. Between the trimmed V and J ends, which lost 0 bases and 8 bases, there was a span of 13 bases. CDR3 in amino acids: CASSQDRGGLEKLFF. CDR3 bases: TGTGCCAGCAGCCAAGACCGGGGGGGTCTCGAAAAACTGTTTTTT. Based on the CDR3 plus reference TRBV14 and TRBJ1-4, the full variable domain is EAGVTQFPSHSVIEKGQTVTLRCDPISGHDNLYWYRRVMGKEIKFLLHFVKESKQDESGMPNNRFLAERTGGTYSTLKVQPAELEDSGVYFCASSQDRGGLEKLFFGSGTQLSVL.

This clonotype was seen repeatedly, ten times or more. This rearrangement joins TRBV5-5 to TRBJ2-5, with TRBD2 matching 8 bases. Germline V gene sequence: CDR1 SGHKS, CDR2 YYEKEE (reference sequence). This CDR3 comprises 15 residues. V dropped 6 bases and J dropped 3; count of bases not matched to a gene: 10. The DNA of the CDR3 is TGTGCCAGCACCCCGCCCGGGAGGGTTAAAGAGACCCAGTACTTC. It encodes CASTPPGRVKETQYF.

This clonotype has at least ten counts. The chain has TRBV25-1 and TRBJ1-3; D unresolved. This CDR3 region has 14 residues. V was clipped by 1 base and J by 1 base, with 5 bases between them. Per the germline V gene, CDR1 is MGHDK and CDR2 is SYGVNS. The CDR3 sequence is CASSEFSSGNTIYF. CDR3 nucleotides: TGTGCCAGCAGTGAATTTTCTTCTGGAAACACCATATATTTT. Together with reference TRBV25-1 and TRBJ1-3, the CDR3 gives the full variable domain: EADIYQTPRYLVIGTGKKITLECSQTMGHDKMYWYQQDPGMELHLIHYSYGVNSTEKGDLSSESTVSRIRTEHFPLTLESARPSHTSQYLCASSEFSSGNTIYFGEGSWLTVV.